This T cell receptor beta chain is from a study of blood T cells in healthy people across ages. Collection of roughly 9.6 milliliters of peripheral blood was performed for each donor. This clonotype was seen a handful of times. CDR3 length: 15 residues. Trimming pared 3 bases from V and 4 bases from J, leaving 12 bases between. Germline CDR1 MRHNA, CDR2 SNTAGT. Sample-barcoded 5' priming and a J-beta primer mix drove a second PCR of about 7 to 12 cycles. MiXCR, applied by TCRdb to the 5' RACE reads, yields one record per CDR3 protein. The sample carries fewer than 950,000 distinct CDR3 sequences, 30% to 45% recorded once.

V gene TRBV6-4 combines with J gene TRBJ2-2; D is ambiguous. The sequenced sample was blood. The receptor comes from a man aged 18 to 30 in good health. CDR3 amino acids: CASSERHWPTGELFF. The DNA for the CDR3 is TGTGCCAGCAGTGAACGTCACTGGCCCACCGGGGAGCTGTTTTTT.